These T cell receptor beta chains were read from a single sample in a study of metastatic and nonmetastatic thyroid tumors. TCRdb reprocessed the PCR reads using MiXCR. The profile shows just under 20,000 clones, under 25% of them singletons. Sequencing was done on a sample of adjacent normal tissue. The receptors here all came from a female donor with papillary thyroid cancer or a benign thyroid nodule (not recorded which). Some clones in this sample may be carry-over from other donors' samples. Both conserved end residues are part of each CDR3. Each record gives: V gene, J gene, clone size, D gene, CDR3 DNA, CDR3 protein. A D gene is named only where the DNA matches it firmly. A clone size is listed for some rows: how often the clone was seen (once, few, many), or a class if it is expanded.

>TRBV28|TRBJ1-1|.|.
TGTGCCAGCAGTTTCTTCCGGGGGGCAATGGACACTGAAGCTTTCTTT
CASSFFRGAMDTEAFF
>TRBV6-5|TRBJ2-3|many|TRBD2
TGTGCCAGCAGTACCCGACTAGCGGGAGATGCACATACGCAGTATTTT
CASSTRLAGDAHTQYF
>TRBV6-2/TRBV6-3|TRBJ2-1|medium-sized|.
TGTGCCAGCAGTGTCATTAGGGGCAGGCTAACTGAGCAGTTCTTC
CASSVIRGRLTEQFF
>TRBV20-1|TRBJ2-7|.|.
TGCAGTGCTAGCGGGAGTAGGTTCGGGCAGTACTTC
CSASGSRFGQYF
>TRBV27|TRBJ1-6|few|.
TGTGCCAGCAGTTTCCAAGTTCAGGGAGGAGTTTCACCCCTCCACTTT
CASSFQVQGGVSPLHF
>TRBV20-1|TRBJ2-5|.|.
TGCAGTGCTAGAGGCAGGGACTACCAAGAGACCCAGTACTTC
CSARGRDYQETQYF
>TRBV5-1|TRBJ2-7|few|TRBD2
TGCGCCAGCAGCATAGGGACTAGCGGGATGAGAGCCGGCTACGAGCAGTACTTC
CASSIGTSGMRAGYEQYF
>TRBV5-4|TRBJ1-6|.|TRBD1
TGTGCCACCCGAGGGACAGACTCCTATAATTCACCCCTCCACTTT
CATRGTDSYNSPLHF
>TRBV12-3/TRBV12-4|TRBJ2-1|few|.
TGTGCCAGCAGTCCGATTGACAATGAGCAGTTCTTC
CASSPIDNEQFF
>TRBV15|TRBJ2-7|.|.
TGTGCCACCAGCAGAAGTGGGGTGGGCGAGCAGTACTTC
CATSRSGVGEQYF
>TRBV15|TRBJ1-5|few|TRBD1
TGTGCCACCAGCAGTTACCGGGACAGGGGAATGAATCAGCCCCAGCATTTT
CATSSYRDRGMNQPQHF
>TRBV6-4|TRBJ1-2|medium-sized|.
TGTGCCAGCAGTGGAGGGGCGGACTATGGCTACACCTTC
CASSGGADYGYTF
>TRBV6-5|TRBJ2-1|medium-sized|.
TGTGCCAGCAGTTACTCGACCCGGAGCTCCTACAATGAGCAGTTCTTC
CASSYSTRSSYNEQFF
>TRBV6-2/TRBV6-3|TRBJ1-1|few|.
TGTGCCAGCAGTTCGAGACAGGACGGAAAGGCTGAAGCTTTCTTT
CASSSRQDGKAEAFF
>TRBV7-3|TRBJ2-1|few|TRBD2
TGTGCCAGCAGCTTAGTACTAGCGGGAGGATATGAGCAGTTCTTC
CASSLVLAGGYEQFF
>TRBV20-1|TRBJ1-5|few|TRBD1
TGCAGTGCTAGTCACCCGGGACAGTTAAGCAATCAGCCCCAGCATTTT
CSASHPGQLSNQPQHF
>TRBV20-1|TRBJ2-3|many|.
TGCAGTGTATCCAGGGGGGCAGATACGCAGTATTTT
CSVSRGADTQYF
>TRBV20-1|TRBJ1-5|medium-sized|.
TGCAGTGCTAGCCGGGGGGGGGCGAGCAATCAGCCCCAGCATTTT
CSASRGGASNQPQHF
>TRBV5-6|TRBJ1-1|many|.
TGTGCCAGCAGCTTAGTATGGAACACTGAAGCTTTCTTT
CASSLVWNTEAFF
>TRBV2|TRBJ1-6|.|.
TGTGCCAGCACTCACGGTTACAATTCACCCCTCCACTTT
CASTHGYNSPLHF
>TRBV7-3|TRBJ1-1|medium-sized|.
TGTGCCAGCAGGCGGGCCTCGAGCCACACTGAAGCTTTCTTT
CASRRASSHTEAFF
>TRBV20-1|TRBJ2-5|many|TRBD1
TGCAGTGCGGTATACAGGGGGTATTACGAGACCCAGTACTTC
CSAVYRGYYETQYF
>TRBV3-1|TRBJ2-5|many|.
TGTGCCAGCAGCCAAGGTGTAGACGGCTCAGAGACCCAGTACTTC
CASSQGVDGSETQYF
>TRBV2|TRBJ1-5|few|.
TGTGCCAGCAGTGTGGGGGGCGCGAGCAATCAGCCCCAGCATTTT
CASSVGGASNQPQHF
>TRBV12-3/TRBV12-4|TRBJ2-7|medium-sized|TRBD1
TGTGCCAGCAGTTCTCACAGGGGAATACCTCCCTACGAGCAGTACTTC
CASSSHRGIPPYEQYF
>TRBV2|TRBJ1-5|.|.
TGTGCCAGCAGTGAGACAAGAAATCAGCCCCAGCATTTT
CASSETRNQPQHF
>TRBV4-1|TRBJ1-6|medium-sized|.
TGCGCCAGCAGCCAAGAACGAGCGGGGTCACCCCTCCACTTT
CASSQERAGSPLHF
>TRBV6-1|TRBJ1-6|few|.
TGTGCCAGCATGATCGACAGCTATAATTCACCCCCCCACTTT
CASMIDSYNSPPHF
>TRBV5-4|TRBJ1-2|.|.
TGTGCCAGCAGCTTATCACAGGAATATGGCTACACGTTC
CASSLSQEYGYTF
>TRBV11-2|TRBJ2-2|.|.
TGTGCCAGCAGCTCTCGGGGCGCGAACACCGGGGAGCTGTTTTTT
CASSSRGANTGELFF
>TRBV6-1|TRBJ1-2|many|.
TGTGCCAGCAGTAGTAGCGGGGAAAGATATGGCTACACCTTC
CASSSSGERYGYTF
>TRBV6-1|TRBJ2-7|few|TRBD2
TGTGCCAGCAGTCAGCGGGAGGGCGGGGGCTCCGAGCAGTACTTC
CASSQREGGGSEQYF
>TRBV30|TRBJ2-7|.|TRBD2
TGTGCCTGGGGGGGGGAGTACGAGCAGTACTTC
CAWGGEYEQYF
>TRBV14|TRBJ2-3|.|TRBD2
TGTGCCAGCAGCCAAGGCCTAGCGGGAGAGGCACGTGCAGATACGCAGTATTTT
CASSQGLAGEARADTQYF
>TRBV11-2|TRBJ1-4|few|TRBD1
TGTGCCAGCAGCACAGGACAGGCGACAACTAATGAAAAACTGTTTTTT
CASSTGQATTNEKLFF